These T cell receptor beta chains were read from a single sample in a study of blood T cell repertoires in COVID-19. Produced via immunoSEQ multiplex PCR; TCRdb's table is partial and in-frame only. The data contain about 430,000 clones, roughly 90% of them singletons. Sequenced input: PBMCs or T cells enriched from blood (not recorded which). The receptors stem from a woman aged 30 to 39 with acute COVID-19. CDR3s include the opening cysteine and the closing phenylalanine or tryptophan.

CDR3aa: CASSFQGVYTGELFF
j_gene: TRBJ2-2
v_gene: TRBV11-1

CDR3aa: CATRGQGSQGTGELFF
j_gene: TRBJ2-2
v_gene: TRBV24-1

CDR3aa: CASSLYRGASGELFF
j_gene: TRBJ2-2
v_gene: TRBV4-3

CDR3aa: CASSFSPLDGTQNEKLFF
j_gene: TRBJ1-4
v_gene: TRBV7-8

CDR3aa: CASSLGAAGAYNEQFF
j_gene: TRBJ2-1
v_gene: TRBV5-1

CDR3aa: CASSLGAGSSYNEQFF
j_gene: TRBJ2-1
v_gene: TRBV5-1

CDR3aa: CASSRGITGELFF
j_gene: TRBJ2-2
v_gene: TRBV5-1

CDR3aa: CASSLVSSRGLRGNTIYF
j_gene: TRBJ1-3
v_gene: TRBV7-9

CDR3aa: CASSENGDQPQHF
j_gene: TRBJ1-5
v_gene: TRBV6-1

CDR3aa: CASSHPGTVDGYTF
j_gene: TRBJ1-2
v_gene: TRBV4-1

CDR3aa: CASSLLFRGKRYEQYF
j_gene: TRBJ2-7
v_gene: TRBV5-8

CDR3aa: CASSDRKNTEAFF
j_gene: TRBJ1-1
v_gene: TRBV12-3/TRBV12-4

CDR3aa: CASSFSGGGRETQYF
j_gene: TRBJ2-5
v_gene: TRBV7-2

CDR3aa: CASSATGSSYEQYF
j_gene: TRBJ2-7
v_gene: TRBV5-1

CDR3aa: CASSKQGPSGRENTIYF
j_gene: TRBJ1-3
v_gene: TRBV21-1

CDR3aa: CASSLATGTGELFF
j_gene: TRBJ2-2
v_gene: TRBV5-5